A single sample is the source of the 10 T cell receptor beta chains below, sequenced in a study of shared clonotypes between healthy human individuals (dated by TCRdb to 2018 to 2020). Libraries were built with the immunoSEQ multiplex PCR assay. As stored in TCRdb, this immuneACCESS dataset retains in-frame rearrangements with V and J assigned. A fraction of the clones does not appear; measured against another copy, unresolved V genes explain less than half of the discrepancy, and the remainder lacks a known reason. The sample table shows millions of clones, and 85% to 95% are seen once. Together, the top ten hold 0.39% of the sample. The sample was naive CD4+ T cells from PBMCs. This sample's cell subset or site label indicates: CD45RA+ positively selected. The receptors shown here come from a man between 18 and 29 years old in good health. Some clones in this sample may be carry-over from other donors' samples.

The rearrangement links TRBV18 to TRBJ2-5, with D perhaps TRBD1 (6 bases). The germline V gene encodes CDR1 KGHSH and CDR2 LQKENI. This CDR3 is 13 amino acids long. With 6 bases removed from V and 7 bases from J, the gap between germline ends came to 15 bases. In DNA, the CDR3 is TGTGCCAGCTCGTCCGGGACACAGGGGACCCAGTACTTC. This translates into CASSSGTQGTQYF.

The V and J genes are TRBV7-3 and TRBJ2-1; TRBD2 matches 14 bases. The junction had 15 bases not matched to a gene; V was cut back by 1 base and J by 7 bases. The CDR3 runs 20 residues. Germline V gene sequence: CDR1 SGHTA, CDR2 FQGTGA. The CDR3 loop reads CASSLNSRGLAGGGGNEQFF. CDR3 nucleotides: TGTGCCAGCAGCTTAAATTCCCGAGGACTAGCGGGAGGCGGGGGGAATGAGCAGTTCTTC.

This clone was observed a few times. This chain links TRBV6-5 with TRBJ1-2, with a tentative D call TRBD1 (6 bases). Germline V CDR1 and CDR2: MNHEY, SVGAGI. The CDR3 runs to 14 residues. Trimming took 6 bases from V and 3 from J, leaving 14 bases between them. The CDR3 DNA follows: TGTGCCAGCAGAGAAGGGGGGAGCGACTATGGCTACACCTTC. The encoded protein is CASREGGSDYGYTF.

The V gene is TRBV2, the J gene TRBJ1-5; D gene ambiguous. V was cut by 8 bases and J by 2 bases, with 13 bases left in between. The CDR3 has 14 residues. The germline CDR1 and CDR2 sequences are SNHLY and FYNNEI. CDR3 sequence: CASQVRARNQPQHF. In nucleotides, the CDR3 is TGTGCCAGCCAAGTCCGGGCCCGCAATCAGCCCCAGCATTTT.

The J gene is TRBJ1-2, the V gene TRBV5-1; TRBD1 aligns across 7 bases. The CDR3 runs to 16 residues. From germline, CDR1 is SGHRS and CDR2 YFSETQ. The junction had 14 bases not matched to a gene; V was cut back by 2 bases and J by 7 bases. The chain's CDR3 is CASSFGTAALRIGYTF. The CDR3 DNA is TGCGCCAGCAGCTTCGGGACAGCAGCCCTGAGAATTGGCTACACCTTC.

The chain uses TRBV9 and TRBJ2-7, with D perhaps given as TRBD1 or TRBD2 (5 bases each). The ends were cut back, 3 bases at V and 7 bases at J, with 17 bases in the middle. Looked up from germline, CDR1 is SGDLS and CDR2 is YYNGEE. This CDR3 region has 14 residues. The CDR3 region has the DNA TGTGCCAGCAGCGGGGACGCCGGACGTGGTGAGCAGTACTTC. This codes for CASSGDAGRGEQYF. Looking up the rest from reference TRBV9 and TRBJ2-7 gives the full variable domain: DSGVTQTPKHLITATGQRVTLRCSPRSGDLSVYWYQQSLDQGLQFLIQYYNGEERAKGNILERFSAQQFPDLHSELNLSSLELGDSALYFCASSGDAGRGEQYFGPGTRLTVT.

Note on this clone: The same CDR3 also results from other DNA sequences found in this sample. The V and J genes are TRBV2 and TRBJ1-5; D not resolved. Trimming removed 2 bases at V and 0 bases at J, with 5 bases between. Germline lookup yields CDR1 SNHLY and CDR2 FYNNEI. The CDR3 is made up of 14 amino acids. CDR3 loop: CASSERVSNQPQHF. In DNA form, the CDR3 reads TGTGCCAGCAGTGAAAGGGTTAGCAATCAGCCCCAGCATTTT.

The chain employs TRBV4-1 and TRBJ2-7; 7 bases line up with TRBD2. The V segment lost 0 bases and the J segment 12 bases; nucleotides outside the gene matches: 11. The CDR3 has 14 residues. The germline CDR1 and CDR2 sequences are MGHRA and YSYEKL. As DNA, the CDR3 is TGCGCCAGCAGCCAAGATTCCCAAGGACTAGTCCCGTACTTC. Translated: CASSQDSQGLVPYF.

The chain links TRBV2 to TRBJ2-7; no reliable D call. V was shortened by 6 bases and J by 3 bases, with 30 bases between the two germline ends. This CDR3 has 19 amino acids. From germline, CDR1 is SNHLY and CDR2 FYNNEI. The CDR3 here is CASRDRPVSYSSTVYEQYF. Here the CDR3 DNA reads TGTGCCAGCAGGGACCGACCAGTTTCCTATTCGTCCACCGTCTACGAGCAGTACTTC.

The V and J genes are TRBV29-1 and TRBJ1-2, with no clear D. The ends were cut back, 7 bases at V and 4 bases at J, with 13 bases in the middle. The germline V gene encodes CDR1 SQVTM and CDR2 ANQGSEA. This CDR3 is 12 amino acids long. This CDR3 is CSGGNAGYGYTF. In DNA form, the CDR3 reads TGCAGCGGCGGTAATGCGGGCTATGGCTACACCTTC.